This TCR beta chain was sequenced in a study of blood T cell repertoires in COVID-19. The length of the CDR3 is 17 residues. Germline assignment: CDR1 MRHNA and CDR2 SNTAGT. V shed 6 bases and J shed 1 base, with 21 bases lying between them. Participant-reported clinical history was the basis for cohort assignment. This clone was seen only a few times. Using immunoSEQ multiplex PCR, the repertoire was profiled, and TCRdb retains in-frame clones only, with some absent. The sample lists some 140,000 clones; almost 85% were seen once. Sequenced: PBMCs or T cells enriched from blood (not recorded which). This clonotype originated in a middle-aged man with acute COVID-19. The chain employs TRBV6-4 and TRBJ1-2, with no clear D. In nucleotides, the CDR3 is TGTGCCAGCAGGGAGACTATCACGGGGATCCTTAACTATGGCTACACCTTC. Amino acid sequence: CASRETITGILNYGYTF.